A selection of T cell receptor beta chains follows, all from one sample in a study of cytomegalovirus exposure and HLA in healthy donors. TCRdb keeps only in-frame clones here, not all; method: immunoSEQ multiplex PCR. The table has some 340,000 clones, roughly 87% seen once. The sample was PBMCs. The receptor set was obtained from a woman in her 30s in good health and CMV-seropositive. Both conserved end residues are part of each CDR3.

V: TRBV7-9; CDR3: CASSLVRDPSTDTQYF
V: TRBV7-6; CDR3: CASSSPTPGPDEQFF
V: TRBV6-6; CDR3: CASSYWGQGNSPLHF
V: TRBV18; CDR3: CASSPRTGEGNTEAFF
V: TRBV2; CDR3: CASSEATHYEQYF
V: TRBV4-3; CDR3: CASSQEAGKVYNEQFF
V: TRBV7-8; CDR3: CASSLRGAGGRPYEQYF
V: TRBV4-3; CDR3: CASSQGQQETQYF
V: TRBV29-1; CDR3: CSVDSAANGELFF
V: TRBV7-8; CDR3: CASSLRRDNQETQYF
V: TRBV5-4; CDR3: CASTAEHMSYGYTF
V: TRBV9; CDR3: CASTSGSGETQYF
V: TRBV7-6; CDR3: CASSILAGGYNEQFF
V: TRBV27; CDR3: CASSTQVLGSYEQYF
V: TRBV4-3; CDR3: CASSQDRELGYTF
V: TRBV30; CDR3: CAWTNGNTIYF
V: TRBV6-6; CDR3: CASSYSGTAYNSPLHF